This T cell receptor (beta chain) originates from a study of T cell responses to AZD1222 COVID-19 vaccine. Germline V gives CDR1 KGHSH, CDR2 LQKENI. The CDR3 has 14 amino acids. The V gene end was trimmed by 4 bases and the J gene end by 6 bases; junction bases not matched to a gene: 6. Measured with immunoSEQ multiplex PCR; TCRdb has only the in-frame clones, and not every one. In the table there are about 110,000 clones, about 92% of which are singletons. This clone was counted once. This chain connects TRBV18 to TRBJ2-7, with 10 bases aligning to TRBD1. Material: peripheral blood, obtained on day 0 of AZD1222 vaccination. The clonotype comes from an adult in good health. The CDR3: CASSQADRGAEQYF. The CDR3 region has the DNA TGTGCCAGCTCACAGGCGGACAGGGGGGCCGAGCAGTACTTC.